This TCR beta chain derives from a study of blood T cell repertoires in COVID-19. Study context: Acute-phase and convalescent COVID-19 samples originated in the United States, Italy and Spain. T cells, B-cell-depleted T cells, or PBMCs supplied cDNA or gDNA.

Authors' processing steps: Researchers report that nucleated cell counts were estimated from reference gene primer amplification. Sequencing used immunoSEQ multiplex PCR; TCRdb keeps in-frame clones, though not all of them. The V and J calls and clone size are taken from that table; D and trimming were inferred from the DNA. The repertoire includes some 88,000 clones, less than 90% of them detected once, and under 8% sits in the top ten. Germline V lookup: CDR1 SGHDN, CDR2 FVKESK. CDR3 length: 16 residues. Trimming shortened V by 0 bases and J by 11 bases, and 22 bases separated the two germline ends.

V gene TRBV14 combines with J gene TRBJ1-1, with a tentative D call TRBD1 (5 bases). The specimen sequenced was peripheral blood. This clonotype was sampled from a man aged 55 to 70 with acute or convalescent COVID-19. This CDR3 is CASSQEGPRARRGAFF. The CDR3 DNA sequence: TGTGCCAGCAGCCAAGAGGGTCCCAGGGCCAGGCGGGGGGCTTTCTTT.